The clone carrying this TCR beta chain was counted a single time. Antigen: not known. These data originate in a study of cytomegalovirus exposure and HLA in healthy donors. Study observations and caveats: Association with HLA alleles at 0.05 false discovery rate was found for 16,951 TCR beta sequences in a later analysis. For presence/absence analyses, sequencing depth was assumed to be roughly uniform across donors.

Trimming removed 2 bases at V and 10 bases at J, with 11 bases between. The CDR3 loop spans 11 amino acids. CDR1 and CDR2 (germline): DFQATT, SNEGSKA (reference sequence). Primers included in the PCR were 60 Vbeta and 13 Jbeta primers. Libraries were prepared by immunoSEQ multiplex PCR; TCRdb keeps only in-frame clonotypes and omits some of them. The table shows 100,000 to 130,000 clones, with roughly four fifths occurring only once. The J gene is TRBJ1-1, the V gene TRBV20-1, with D uncertain. Sequenced: PBMCs. The receptor comes from a man between 18 and 29 years old in good health and CMV-seronegative. The CDR3 nucleotides read TGCAGTGCTAGATCCCCGCCAGGAGCTTTCTTT. Translation gives CSARSPPGAFF.